The text below deals with one T cell receptor (beta chain). Germline and junction disagree at one end, which may indicate a read error. These data belong to a study of blood T cell repertoires in COVID-19. Study information: Donors in the United States, Italy and Spain gave samples during acute or convalescent COVID-19. T cells, B-cell-depleted T cells, or PBMCs supplied cDNA or gDNA.

Source study methods: Estimates of nucleated cell counts were drawn from the amplification of reference gene primers. Data came from immunoSEQ multiplex PCR; TCRdb stores just in-frame clones and leaves some out. V and J calls and clone size are those listed in that table; D and trimming were worked out from the DNA. Of 200,000 to 250,000 clones in the sample, about 85% were seen once. CDR1 is KGHSH and CDR2 is LQKENI in the germline V gene. The CDR3 spans 13 residues. The chain combines TRBV18 with TRBJ2-7; 7 bases line up with TRBD2. The sequencing sample was made of peripheral blood. The clonotype was recovered from a man aged 50 or older who had recovered from COVID-19. CDR3 nucleotide sequence: TGTGCCAGCTCATCGGGGGAGGGAGGGCTGCCAGACTTC. This gives the protein CASSSGEGGLPDF. Complete variable domain (other parts from reference TRBV18 and TRBJ2-7): NAGVMQNPRHLVRRRGQEARLRCSPMKGHSHVYWYRQLPEEGLKFMVYLQKENIIDESGMPKERFSAEFPKEGPSILRIQQVVRGDSAAYFCASSSGEGGLPDFGPGTRLTVT.